What follows are 8 T cell receptor beta chains derived from one specimen sequenced in a study of blood T cells in healthy people across ages. Next came a second PCR, run for about 7 to 12 cycles, which used a sample-barcoded 5' primer along with a J-beta primer mix. TCRdb re-analysed the 5' RACE reads in MiXCR, keeping a single row per CDR3 protein. Here the sample spans over 1,500,000 distinct CDR3 sequences, 35% to 50% being singletons. Sequencing input: blood. Every receptor here comes from a human donor in good health.

The chain employs TRBV25-1 and TRBJ2-1; 10 bases agree with TRBD1. The CDR3 sequence is 17 residues long. The J segment lost 5 bases and the V segment lost 3 bases, leaving 10 bases of the junction unmatched. Germline values: CDR1 MGHDK, CDR2 SYGVNS. The CDR3 here is CASSDLLGQGYNNEQFF. The CDR3 nucleotides read TGTGCCAGCAGTGATCTTTTGGGACAGGGGTACAACAATGAGCAGTTCTTC.

At least ten counts were recorded for this clonotype. The chain has TRBV12-3 or TRBV12-4 and TRBJ2-1; D is possibly TRBD1 (5 bases). This CDR3 comprises 15 residues. V gave up 6 bases and J gave up 8 bases, with 20 bases separating them. The CDR3 DNA reads TGTGCCAGCAGACCCACAGGCCTAGGGCTCGATGAGCAGTTCTTC. Residues: CASRPTGLGLDEQFF.

The chain joins TRBV19 to TRBJ2-7; no reliable D call. Trimming took 5 bases from V and 1 from J, leaving 18 bases between them. This CDR3 comprises 16 residues. Germline V gene data show CDR1 as LNHDA and CDR2 as SQIVND (reference sequence). The CDR3: CASSAPGVVGSYEQYF. The CDR3 nucleotides are TGTGCCAGTAGTGCCCCCGGCGTTGTGGGATCCTACGAGCAGTACTTC.

CDR3 coding DNA: TGTGCCAGCAGCTGGCCCTGGACAGGGGTTGGGGCCAACGTCCTGACTTTC. Its translation is CASSWPWTGVGANVLTF. This rearrangement joins TRBV7-2 to TRBJ2-6, with 9 bases lining up with TRBD1. Germline lookup yields CDR1 SGHTA and CDR2 FQGNSA. The CDR3 is 17 residues long. The junction had 7 bases not matched to a gene; V was cut back by 4 bases and J by 3 bases.

This clonotype has a handful of counts. The chain uses TRBV9 and TRBJ1-6, with a tentative D call TRBD1 (5 bases). The CDR3 spans 14 residues. Germline V gene data show CDR1 as SGDLS and CDR2 as YYNGEE. Trimming cost V 2 bases and J 8 bases, with 11 bases left between them. CDR3 sequence: CASSVGLRDSPLHF. The CDR3 DNA follows: TGTGCCAGCAGCGTGGGACTTAGGGATTCACCCCTCCACTTT.

This clonotype has a handful of counts. The V call is TRBV7-3, the J call TRBJ1-3; D unclear. Germline CDR1 is SGHTA and CDR2 is FQGTGA. The CDR3 totals 12 residues. V was shortened by 2 bases and J by 4 bases, with 3 bases between the two germline ends. CDR3 loop: CASSLDGNTIYF. The CDR3 coding sequence is TGTGCCAGCAGCTTAGACGGAAACACCATATATTTT. Full variable domain (rest looked up from reference TRBV7-3 and TRBJ1-3): GAGVSQTPSNKVTEKGKYVELRCDPISGHTALYWYRQSLGQGPEFLIYFQGTGAADDSGLPNDRFFAVRPEGSVSTLKIQRTERGDSAVYLCASSLDGNTIYFGEGSWLTVV.

The rearrangement joins TRBV5-1 to TRBJ2-2; D call uncertain. CDR1 and CDR2 (germline): SGHRS, YFSETQ. This CDR3 region has 13 residues. V lost 5 bases, J lost 4 bases, and 9 bases lay in between. CDR3 residues: CASRVRGTGELFF. As DNA, the CDR3 is TGCGCCAGCAGAGTGAGAGGCACCGGGGAGCTGTTTTTT.

The chain has TRBV20-1 and TRBJ2-3; unclear D gene. CDR1 DFQATT and CDR2 SNEGSKA come from the germline V gene (reference sequence). V lost 6 bases and J 0 bases, leaving 19 bases between the germline ends. The CDR3 contains 16 residues. The CDR3 DNA is TGCAGTGCCATCCTCGTCCGGCTCAGGAGCACAGATACGCAGTATTTT. Translated, it gives CSAILVRLRSTDTQYF.